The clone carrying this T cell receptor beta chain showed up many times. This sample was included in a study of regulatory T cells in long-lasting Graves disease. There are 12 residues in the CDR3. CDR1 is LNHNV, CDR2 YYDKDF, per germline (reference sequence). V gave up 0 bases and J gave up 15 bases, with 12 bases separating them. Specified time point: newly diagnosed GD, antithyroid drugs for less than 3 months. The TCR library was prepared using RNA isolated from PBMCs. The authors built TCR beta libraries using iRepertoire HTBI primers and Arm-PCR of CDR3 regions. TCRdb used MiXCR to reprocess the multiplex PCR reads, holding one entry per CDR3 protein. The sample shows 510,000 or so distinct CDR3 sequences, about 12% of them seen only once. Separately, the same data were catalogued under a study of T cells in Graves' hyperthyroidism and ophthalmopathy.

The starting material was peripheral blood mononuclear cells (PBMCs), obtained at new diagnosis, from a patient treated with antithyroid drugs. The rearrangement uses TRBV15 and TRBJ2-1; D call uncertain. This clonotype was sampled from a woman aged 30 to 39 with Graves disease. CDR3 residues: CATSRDKWGPFF. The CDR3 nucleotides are TGTGCCACCAGCAGAGATAAGTGGGGTCCGTTCTTC.